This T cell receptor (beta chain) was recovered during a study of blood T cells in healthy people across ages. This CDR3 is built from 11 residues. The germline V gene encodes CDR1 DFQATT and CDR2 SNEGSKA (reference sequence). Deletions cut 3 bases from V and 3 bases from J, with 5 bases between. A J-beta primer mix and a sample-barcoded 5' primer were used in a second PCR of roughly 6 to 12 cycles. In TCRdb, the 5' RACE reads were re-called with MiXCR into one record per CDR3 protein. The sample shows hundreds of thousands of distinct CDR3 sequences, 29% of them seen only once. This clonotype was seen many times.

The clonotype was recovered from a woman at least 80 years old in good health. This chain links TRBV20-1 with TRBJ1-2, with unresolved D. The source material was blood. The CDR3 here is CSARLDYGYTF. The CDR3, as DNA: TGCAGTGCTAGGCTAGACTATGGCTACACCTTC.